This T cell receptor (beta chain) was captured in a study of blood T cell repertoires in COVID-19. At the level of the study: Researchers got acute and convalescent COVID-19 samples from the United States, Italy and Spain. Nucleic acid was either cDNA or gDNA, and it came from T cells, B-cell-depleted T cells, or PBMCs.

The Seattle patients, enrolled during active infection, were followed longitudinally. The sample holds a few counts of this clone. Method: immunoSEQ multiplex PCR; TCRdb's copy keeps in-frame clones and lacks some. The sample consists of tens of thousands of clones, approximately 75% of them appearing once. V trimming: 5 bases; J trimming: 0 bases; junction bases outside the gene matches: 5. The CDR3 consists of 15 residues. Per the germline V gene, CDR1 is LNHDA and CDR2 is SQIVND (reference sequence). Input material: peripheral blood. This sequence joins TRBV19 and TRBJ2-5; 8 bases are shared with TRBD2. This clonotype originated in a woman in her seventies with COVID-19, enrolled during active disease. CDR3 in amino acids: CASSPSGGDQETQYF. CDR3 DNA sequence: TGTGCCAGTAGTCCCTCGGGGGGGGACCAAGAGACCCAGTACTTC.